One T cell receptor (beta chain) is described in this entry. Its antigen is as yet unknown. Between the trimmed V and J ends, which lost 0 bases and 0 bases, there was a span of 6 bases. The V gene's germline CDR1 is ENHRY and CDR2 SYGVKD. The CDR3 runs to 14 residues. The record originates from a study of T cell responses to AZD1222 COVID-19 vaccine. Study details: Whether given at about 4 or about 12 weeks, second doses were pooled.

The repertoire was sequenced with immunoSEQ multiplex PCR; TCRdb's copy has only in-frame clones and lacks some. The sample has 150,000 or so clones; over 90% are singletons. Findings and limits, study-wide: Unmutated variant regions reportedly attract nearly half of all spike-specific TCRs. Donors, mostly white British, included more females; clonal diversity was possibly underestimated.

The sample consisted of peripheral blood, taken on day 0 of AZD1222 vaccination. The chain links TRBV10-3 to TRBJ2-7; D possibly corresponds to TRBD2 (6 bases). The TCR was taken from an adult in good health. CDR3 in amino acids: CAISESRGSYEQYF. The CDR3 DNA reads TGTGCCATCAGTGAGTCGCGGGGCTCCTACGAGCAGTACTTC.